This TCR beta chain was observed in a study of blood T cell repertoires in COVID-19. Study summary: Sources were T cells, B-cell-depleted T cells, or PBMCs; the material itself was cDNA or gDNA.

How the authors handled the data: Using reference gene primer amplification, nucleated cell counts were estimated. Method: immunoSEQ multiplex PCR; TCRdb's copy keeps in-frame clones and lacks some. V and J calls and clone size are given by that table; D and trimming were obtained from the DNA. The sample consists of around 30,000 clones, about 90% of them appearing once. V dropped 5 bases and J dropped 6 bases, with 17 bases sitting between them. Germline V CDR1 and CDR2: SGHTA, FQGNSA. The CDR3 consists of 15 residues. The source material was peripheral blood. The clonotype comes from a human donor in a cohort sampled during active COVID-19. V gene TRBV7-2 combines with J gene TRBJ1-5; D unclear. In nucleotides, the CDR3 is TGTGCCAGCAGCCAAACCCCGGGGATGGGTCAGCCCCAGCATTTT. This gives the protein CASSQTPGMGQPQHF.